A selection of T cell receptor beta chains follows, all from one sample in a study of CD8 T cells in ankylosing spondylitis. TCRdb processed the 5' RACE reads anew with MiXCR; each CDR3 protein has one entry. The sample carries under 250,000 distinct CDR3 sequences, roughly 25% recorded once. What was sequenced was blood, either unsorted or a sorted T cell fraction (not recorded which). The origin of the receptors is a male donor with ankylosing spondylitis or in good health (not recorded which). The CDR3 runs from the conserved cysteine through the conserved F or W. The D gene is left open where the match is weak. The size entry is marked missing in some rows and otherwise reads once, few, many or a size class.

>.|many|TRBV20-1|13|TRBJ2-2
CSASSGGPGELFF
TGCAGTGCTAGTAGCGGTGGGCCCGGGGAGCTGTTTTTT
>TRBD1|many|TRBV5-1|15|TRBJ2-2
CASSYGQENTGELFF
TGCGCCAGCAGCTACGGACAGGAAAACACCGGGGAGCTGTTTTTT
>.|many|TRBV12-3/TRBV12-4|15|TRBJ2-7
CASSLIRDNSYEQYF
TGTGCCAGCAGTTTGATAAGGGACAACTCCTACGAGCAGTACTTC
>.|few|TRBV4-2|17|TRBJ2-7
CASSQAGGGEKIYEQYF
TGTGCCAGCAGCCAAGCCGGGGGCGGGGAGAAGATCTACGAGCAGTACTTC
>.|.|TRBV24-1|12|TRBJ2-1
CATSDYRDEQFF
TGTGCCACCAGTGATTACAGGGACGAGCAGTTCTTC
>.|.|TRBV28|13|TRBJ1-4
CASSLSGFAKLFF
TGTGCCAGCAGCCTATCGGGGTTTGCTAAACTGTTTTTT
>.|many|TRBV9|15|TRBJ2-7
CASSLTGGGKDEQYF
TGTGCCAGCAGCTTAACAGGGGGGGGGAAGGACGAGCAGTACTTC
>.|many|TRBV20-1|14|TRBJ2-1
CSARGGGAGNEQFF
TGCAGTGCTAGAGGTGGAGGGGCGGGGAATGAGCAGTTCTTC
>.|many|TRBV25-1|15|TRBJ1-5
CASSESGGRVQPQHF
TGTGCCAGCAGTGAATCCGGGGGGCGAGTTCAGCCCCAGCATTTT
>.|few|TRBV10-3|13|TRBJ2-1
CAIRESPLKREFF
TGTGCCATCAGGGAGTCCCCTCTCAAACGGGAGTTCTTC